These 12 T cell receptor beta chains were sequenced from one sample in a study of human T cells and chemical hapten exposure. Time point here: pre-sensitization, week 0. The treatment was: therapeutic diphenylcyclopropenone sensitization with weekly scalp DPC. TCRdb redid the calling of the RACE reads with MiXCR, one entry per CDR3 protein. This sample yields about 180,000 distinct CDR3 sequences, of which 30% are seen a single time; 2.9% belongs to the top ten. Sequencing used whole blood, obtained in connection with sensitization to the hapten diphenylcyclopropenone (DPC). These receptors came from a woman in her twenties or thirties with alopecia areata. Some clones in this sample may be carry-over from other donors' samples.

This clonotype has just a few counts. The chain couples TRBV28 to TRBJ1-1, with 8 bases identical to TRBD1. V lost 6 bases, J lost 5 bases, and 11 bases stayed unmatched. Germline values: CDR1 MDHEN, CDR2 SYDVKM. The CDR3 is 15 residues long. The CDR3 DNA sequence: TGTGCCAGCAGCCCGCCGCAGGGGGCGAGGACTGAAGCTTTCTTT. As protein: CASSPPQGARTEAFF.

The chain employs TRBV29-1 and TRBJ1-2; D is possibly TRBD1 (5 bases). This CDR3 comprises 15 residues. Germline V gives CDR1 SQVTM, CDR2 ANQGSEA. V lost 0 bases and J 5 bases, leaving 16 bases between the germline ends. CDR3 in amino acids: CSVEEGGTIHYGYTF. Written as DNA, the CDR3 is TGCAGCGTTGAAGAGGGGGGGACCATACATTATGGCTACACCTTC.

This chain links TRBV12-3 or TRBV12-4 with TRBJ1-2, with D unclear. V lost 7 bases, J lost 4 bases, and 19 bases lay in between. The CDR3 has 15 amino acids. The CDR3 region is CASTLLGSAIYGYTF. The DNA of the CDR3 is TGTGCCAGCACTCTACTAGGGTCGGCCATCTATGGCTACACCTTC.

CDR3 region: CASSPTGNPSGNTIYF. DNA of the CDR3: TGTGCCAGCAGCCCGACAGGGAACCCCTCTGGAAACACCATATATTTT. The rearrangement joins TRBV28 to TRBJ1-3, with 7 nucleotides matching TRBD1. V lost 6 bases to trimming and J lost 0 bases; unmatched junction nucleotides: 8. There are 16 residues in the CDR3. Per germline, CDR1 MDHEN and CDR2 SYDVKM.

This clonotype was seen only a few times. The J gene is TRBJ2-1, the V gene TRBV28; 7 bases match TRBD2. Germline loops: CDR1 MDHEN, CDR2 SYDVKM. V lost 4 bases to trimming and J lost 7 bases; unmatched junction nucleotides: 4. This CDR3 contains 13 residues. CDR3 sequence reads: CASSSGTINEQFF. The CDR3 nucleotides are TGTGCCAGCAGTTCCGGGACTATTAATGAGCAGTTCTTC.

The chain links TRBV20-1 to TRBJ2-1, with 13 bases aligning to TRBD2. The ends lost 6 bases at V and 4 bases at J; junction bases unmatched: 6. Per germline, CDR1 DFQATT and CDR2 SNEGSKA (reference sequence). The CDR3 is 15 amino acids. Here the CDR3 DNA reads TGCAGTGCACGGGGACTAGCGGGGAAATACAATGAGCAGTTCTTC. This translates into CSARGLAGKYNEQFF.

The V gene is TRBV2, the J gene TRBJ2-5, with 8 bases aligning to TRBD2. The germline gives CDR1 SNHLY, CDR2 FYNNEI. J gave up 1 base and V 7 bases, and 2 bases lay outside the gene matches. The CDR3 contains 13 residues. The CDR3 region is CASTGGIQETQYF. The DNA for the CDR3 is TGTGCCAGCACGGGGGGGATCCAAGAGACCCAGTACTTC.

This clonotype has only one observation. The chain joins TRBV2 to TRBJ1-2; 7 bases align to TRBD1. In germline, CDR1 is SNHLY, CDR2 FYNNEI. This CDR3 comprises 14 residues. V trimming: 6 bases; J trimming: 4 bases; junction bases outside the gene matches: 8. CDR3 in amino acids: CASRPGQQSYGYTF. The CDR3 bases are TGTGCCAGCAGACCGGGACAGCAGTCCTATGGCTACACCTTC. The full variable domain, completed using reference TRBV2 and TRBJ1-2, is EPEVTQTPSHQVTQMGQEVILRCVPISNHLYFYWYRQILGQKVEFLVSFYNNEISEKSEIFDDQFSVERPDGSNFTLKIRSTKLEDSAMYFCASRPGQQSYGYTFGSGTRLTVV.

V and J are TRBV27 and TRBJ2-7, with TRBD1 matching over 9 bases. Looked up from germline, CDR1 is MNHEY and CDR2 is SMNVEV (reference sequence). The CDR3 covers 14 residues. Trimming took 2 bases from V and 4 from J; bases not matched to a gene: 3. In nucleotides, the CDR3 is TGTGCCAGCAGTTTAAAACAGGGGGCATACGAGCAGTACTTC. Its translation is CASSLKQGAYEQYF.

The CDR3 bases are TGTGCCAGCAGTTACGGTGAGGTCTATGGCTACACCTTC. Amino acids: CASSYGEVYGYTF. The V gene is TRBV6-2 or TRBV6-3, the J gene TRBJ1-2; no clear D. There are 13 residues in the CDR3. Trimming cost V 2 bases and J 4 bases, with 8 bases left between them. Germline loops: CDR1 MNHEY, CDR2 SVGEGT.

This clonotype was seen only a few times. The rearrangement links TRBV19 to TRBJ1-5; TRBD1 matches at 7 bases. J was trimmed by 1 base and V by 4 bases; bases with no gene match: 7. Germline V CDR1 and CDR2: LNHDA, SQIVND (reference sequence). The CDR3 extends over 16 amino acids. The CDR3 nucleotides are TGTGCCAGTAGTACCCGGACAGGACAAAGCAATCAGCCCCAGCATTTT. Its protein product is CASSTRTGQSNQPQHF.

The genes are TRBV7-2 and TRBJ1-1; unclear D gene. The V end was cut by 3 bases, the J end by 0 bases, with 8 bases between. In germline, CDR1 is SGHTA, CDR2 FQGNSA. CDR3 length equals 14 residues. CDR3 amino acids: CASSLTQMNTEAFF. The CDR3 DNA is TGTGCCAGCAGCTTGACACAAATGAACACTGAAGCTTTCTTT.